These T cell receptor beta chains were read from a single sample in a study of blood T cell repertoires in COVID-19. This table comes from immunoSEQ multiplex PCR, and its TCRdb copy is limited to in-frame clones, with some not included. In the table there are some 230,000 clones, 83% of which are singletons. The sequencing input was peripheral blood. The receptors come from a woman in her 50s with acute or convalescent COVID-19. Each CDR3 is given with its conserved first and last residue. The order of the fields is clone size, J gene, V gene, D gene, CDR3 protein, CDR3 DNA. The D gene is left open where the match is weak. Size is stated for part of the rows, as once, few or many counts, or as a class when the clone is expanded.

clone size: .; J gene: TRBJ2-5; V gene: TRBV6-5; D gene: TRBD2; CDR3 protein: CASCYSASGALSTQYF; CDR3 DNA: TGTGCCAGCTGTTACTCGGCTAGCGGGGCCCTTTCGACCCAGTACTTC
clone size: once; J gene: TRBJ2-7; V gene: TRBV25-1; D gene: TRBD2; CDR3 protein: CASSAELAGESYEQYF; CDR3 DNA: TGTGCCAGCAGTGCCGAACTAGCGGGAGAGAGCTACGAGCAGTACTTC
clone size: .; J gene: TRBJ1-2; V gene: TRBV19; D gene: TRBD1; CDR3 protein: CASSPKTGGDYGYTF; CDR3 DNA: TGTGCCAGTAGTCCGAAGACAGGGGGCGACTATGGCTACACCTTC
clone size: .; J gene: TRBJ1-2; V gene: TRBV3-1/TRBV3-2; D gene: .; CDR3 protein: CASSQDLVQYGYTF; CDR3 DNA: TGTGCCAGCAGCCAAGATCTGGTCCAGTATGGCTACACCTTC
clone size: .; J gene: TRBJ1-5; V gene: TRBV12-3/TRBV12-4; D gene: TRBD1; CDR3 protein: CASSQGGSQPQHF; CDR3 DNA: TGTGCCAGCAGTCAAGGGGGCTCTCAGCCCCAGCATTTT
clone size: .; J gene: TRBJ2-2; V gene: TRBV5-1; D gene: TRBD1; CDR3 protein: CASGTGENTGELFF; CDR3 DNA: TGCGCCAGTGGGACAGGGGAGAACACCGGGGAGCTGTTTTTT
clone size: .; J gene: TRBJ1-6; V gene: TRBV9; D gene: TRBD1; CDR3 protein: CASSATGVENSPLHF; CDR3 DNA: TGTGCCAGCAGCGCGACAGGGGTTGAGAATTCACCCCTCCACTTT
clone size: .; J gene: TRBJ2-3; V gene: TRBV12-3/TRBV12-4; D gene: TRBD2; CDR3 protein: CASSLGGSGTQYF; CDR3 DNA: TGTGCCAGCAGTTTAGGCGGGAGTGGTACGCAGTATTTT
clone size: .; J gene: TRBJ1-1; V gene: TRBV12-3/TRBV12-4; D gene: .; CDR3 protein: CASKQGRRLAFF; CDR3 DNA: TGTGCCAGCAAGCAGGGGCGCCGGTTAGCTTTCTTT
clone size: .; J gene: TRBJ2-7; V gene: TRBV11-2; D gene: TRBD1; CDR3 protein: CASSLAGGYYEQYF; CDR3 DNA: TGTGCCAGCAGCTTAGCAGGGGGCTACTACGAGCAGTACTTC
clone size: .; J gene: TRBJ2-1; V gene: TRBV5-6; D gene: .; CDR3 protein: CASTGRQASSYNEQFF; CDR3 DNA: TGTGCCAGCACCGGACGACAGGCGAGCTCCTACAATGAGCAGTTCTTC
clone size: .; J gene: TRBJ2-5; V gene: TRBV6-2/TRBV6-3; D gene: TRBD2; CDR3 protein: CASSNGGGAETQYF; CDR3 DNA: TGTGCCAGCAGTAACGGCGGGGGGGCGGAGACCCAGTACTTC
clone size: .; J gene: TRBJ2-7; V gene: TRBV19; D gene: TRBD2; CDR3 protein: CASVLGGLAVSSALYEQYF; CDR3 DNA: TGTGCCAGTGTCCTAGGTGGACTAGCCGTCTCTAGCGCGCTCTACGAGCAGTACTTC
clone size: .; J gene: TRBJ2-5; V gene: TRBV10-2; D gene: TRBD2; CDR3 protein: CASSEDERGNQETQYF; CDR3 DNA: TGCGCCAGCAGTGAGGACGAGCGGGGGAACCAAGAGACCCAGTACTTC
clone size: .; J gene: TRBJ2-1; V gene: TRBV9; D gene: TRBD1; CDR3 protein: CASSVAGTGGNEQFF; CDR3 DNA: TGTGCCAGCAGCGTAGCCGGGACAGGTGGTAATGAGCAGTTCTTC
clone size: .; J gene: TRBJ2-1; V gene: TRBV6-5; D gene: .; CDR3 protein: CASRRENEQFF; CDR3 DNA: TGTGCCAGCAGAAGGGAGAATGAGCAGTTCTTC
clone size: .; J gene: TRBJ2-7; V gene: TRBV28; D gene: .; CDR3 protein: CASTSTTLEQYF; CDR3 DNA: TGTGCCAGCACTAGCACCACCCTCGAGCAGTACTTC
clone size: .; J gene: TRBJ2-2; V gene: TRBV24-1; D gene: .; CDR3 protein: CATSPRVNTGELFF; CDR3 DNA: TGTGCCACCAGTCCGAGGGTGAACACCGGGGAGCTGTTTTTT
clone size: .; J gene: TRBJ1-1; V gene: TRBV19; D gene: .; CDR3 protein: CASSFNRNTEAFF; CDR3 DNA: TGTGCCAGTAGTTTTAACAGGAACACTGAAGCTTTCTTT
clone size: .; J gene: TRBJ2-1; V gene: TRBV5-1; D gene: .; CDR3 protein: CASSLGLAQEQFF; CDR3 DNA: TGCGCCAGCAGCTTAGGCCTAGCACAGGAGCAGTTCTTC
clone size: .; J gene: TRBJ2-1; V gene: TRBV20-1; D gene: .; CDR3 protein: CSATDNEQFF; CDR3 DNA: TGCAGTGCGACAGACAATGAGCAGTTCTTC
clone size: few; J gene: TRBJ1-2; V gene: TRBV7-9; D gene: .; CDR3 protein: CASSLEAGRGYGYTF; CDR3 DNA: TGTGCCAGCAGCTTAGAGGCAGGCAGGGGCTATGGCTACACCTTC
clone size: .; J gene: TRBJ2-4; V gene: TRBV6-5; D gene: .; CDR3 protein: CASSYTTGTNIQYF; CDR3 DNA: TGTGCCAGCAGTTACACTACCGGAACAAACATTCAGTACTTC
clone size: .; J gene: TRBJ1-1; V gene: TRBV7-8; D gene: TRBD1; CDR3 protein: CASSLSTGANTEAFF; CDR3 DNA: TGTGCCAGCAGCTTATCGACAGGGGCGAACACTGAAGCTTTCTTT
clone size: .; J gene: TRBJ1-2; V gene: TRBV5-6; D gene: .; CDR3 protein: CASSLEITGLRGYTF; CDR3 DNA: TGTGCCAGCAGCTTGGAAATTACAGGGTTGCGTGGCTACACCTTC
clone size: .; J gene: TRBJ2-2; V gene: TRBV4-1; D gene: .; CDR3 protein: CASSQDSNRLTGELFF; CDR3 DNA: TGCGCCAGCAGCCAAGATTCCAACCGCCTAACCGGGGAGCTGTTTTTT
clone size: .; J gene: TRBJ1-2; V gene: TRBV28; D gene: .; CDR3 protein: CATSPRNYGYTF; CDR3 DNA: TGTGCCACCTCCCCCAGAAACTATGGCTACACCTTC
clone size: once; J gene: TRBJ2-7; V gene: TRBV7-9; D gene: .; CDR3 protein: CASSLVAGPKGPYEQYF; CDR3 DNA: TGTGCCAGCAGCTTAGTGGCGGGACCAAAAGGCCCCTACGAGCAGTACTTC
clone size: .; J gene: TRBJ2-3; V gene: TRBV9; D gene: TRBD1; CDR3 protein: CASSASGTGADTQYF; CDR3 DNA: TGTGCCAGCAGCGCGTCCGGGACAGGGGCCGATACGCAGTATTTT
clone size: .; J gene: TRBJ2-1; V gene: TRBV5-1; D gene: TRBD1; CDR3 protein: CASTTGGLYNEQFF; CDR3 DNA: TGCGCCAGCACGACAGGGGGCTTATACAATGAGCAGTTCTTC
clone size: .; J gene: TRBJ2-2; V gene: TRBV10-3; D gene: .; CDR3 protein: CAITRVPNTGELFF; CDR3 DNA: TGTGCCATCACGCGGGTCCCGAACACCGGGGAGCTGTTTTTT
clone size: .; J gene: TRBJ2-2; V gene: TRBV7-3; D gene: .; CDR3 protein: CASSLVGGPQTGELFF; CDR3 DNA: TGTGCCAGCAGCTTAGTCGGGGGGCCACAGACCGGGGAGCTGTTTTTT
clone size: .; J gene: TRBJ1-2; V gene: TRBV9; D gene: .; CDR3 protein: CASSEGLWADLNYGYTF; CDR3 DNA: TGTGCCAGCAGCGAGGGACTGTGGGCCGACCTTAACTATGGCTACACCTTC
clone size: .; J gene: TRBJ2-7; V gene: TRBV6-2/TRBV6-3; D gene: TRBD2; CDR3 protein: CASSYLAGGYYEQYF; CDR3 DNA: TGTGCCAGCAGTTACCTAGCGGGGGGATACTACGAGCAGTACTTC
clone size: .; J gene: TRBJ1-3; V gene: TRBV6-6; D gene: .; CDR3 protein: CASRATGNTIYF; CDR3 DNA: TGTGCCAGCAGGGCAACTGGAAACACCATATATTTT
clone size: .; J gene: TRBJ1-2; V gene: TRBV19; D gene: .; CDR3 protein: CASYPAPGQGLALYGYTF; CDR3 DNA: TGTGCCAGTTACCCCGCACCCGGCCAGGGGCTCGCCCTCTATGGCTACACCTTC
clone size: .; J gene: TRBJ2-5; V gene: TRBV2; D gene: TRBD2; CDR3 protein: CASSLAWGGETQYF; CDR3 DNA: TGTGCCAGCAGTTTAGCGTGGGGGGGTGAGACCCAGTACTTC
clone size: .; J gene: TRBJ1-1; V gene: TRBV10-3; D gene: .; CDR3 protein: CAIRPAGDATEAFF; CDR3 DNA: TGTGCCATCAGGCCAGCGGGGGATGCGACTGAAGCTTTCTTT
clone size: .; J gene: TRBJ2-7; V gene: TRBV3-1/TRBV3-2; D gene: .; CDR3 protein: CASSQVTGDPAEQYF; CDR3 DNA: TGTGCCAGCAGCCAAGTCACAGGAGACCCCGCCGAGCAGTACTTC
clone size: .; J gene: TRBJ2-2; V gene: TRBV5-5; D gene: .; CDR3 protein: CASSLPRGTGELFF; CDR3 DNA: TGTGCCAGCAGCTTGCCCCGGGGAACCGGGGAGCTGTTTTTT